This passage covers 17 T cell receptor beta chains from one sample sequenced in a study of cytomegalovirus exposure and HLA in healthy donors. PCR was performed using 60 Vbeta and 13 Jbeta primers. TCRdb's copy holds only in-frame clones and misses some; the assay was immunoSEQ multiplex PCR. The data contain about 37,000 clones, 82% of them seen just once; the ten biggest clones take up over 9.5%. Specimen: PBMCs. Every receptor here comes from a woman between 18 and 29 years old in good health and CMV-seropositive.

This clone came up a few times. The chain uses TRBV10-2 and TRBJ1-1; the D gene is possibly TRBD1 (6 bases). The V and J ends lost 7 bases and 1 base respectively, with 10 bases between them. The CDR3 has 13 residues. Germline CDR1 is WSHSY and CDR2 is SAAADI. CDR3 DNA sequence: TGCGCCAGCACGAAGGACAGGAACACTGAAGCTTTCTTT. Translated: CASTKDRNTEAFF.

J is TRBJ1-2 and V is TRBV5-1; D is possibly TRBD1 (6 bases). This CDR3 contains 17 residues. Germline V lookup: CDR1 SGHRS, CDR2 YFSETQ. Trimming pared 5 bases from V and 2 bases from J, leaving 22 bases between. CDR3: CASRLNPTTTGNYGYTF. CDR3 coding DNA: TGCGCCAGCAGACTGAATCCCACAACGACAGGAAACTATGGCTACACCTTC.

J is TRBJ2-1 and V is TRBV6-4; D gene ambiguous. Germline values: CDR1 MRHNA, CDR2 SNTAGT. This CDR3 contains 14 residues. Trimming took off 3 bases at V and 0 bases at J, with 6 bases between the two ends. As DNA, the CDR3 is TGTGCCAGCAGTGAAGACACCTCCTACAATGAGCAGTTCTTC. It yields the protein CASSEDTSYNEQFF.

The CDR3 sequence is CASSEGTGQQYGYTF. The CDR3 nucleotides are TGTGCCAGCAGTGAAGGGACGGGACAGCAGTATGGCTACACCTTC. The chain carries TRBV6-1 and TRBJ1-2, with TRBD1 identical over 7 bases. The ends lost 1 base at V and 5 bases at J; junction bases unmatched: 7. The CDR3 is 15 amino acids. Germline CDR1 MNHNS, CDR2 SASEGT.

The gene calls are TRBV4-1 and TRBJ1-1, with D perhaps TRBD1 (5 bases). V was cut by 5 bases and J by 5 bases, with 15 bases left in between. The germline V gene has CDR1 MGHRA and CDR2 YSYEKL. The CDR3 contains 14 residues. Here the CDR3 DNA reads TGCGCCAGCAGCATACCCGCAGGGAGGACTGAAGCTTTCTTT. Translating it yields CASSIPAGRTEAFF.

The J gene is TRBJ2-2, the V gene TRBV4-3; 9 positions agree with TRBD2. The CDR3 has 16 amino acids. The germline V gene encodes CDR1 LGHNA and CDR2 YSLEER. Trimming cost V 8 bases and J 1 base; bases outside gene matches: 8. This CDR3 reads CASANPSGVNTGELFF. The DNA of the CDR3 is TGCGCCAGCGCTAACCCTAGCGGGGTGAACACCGGGGAGCTGTTTTTT.

V gene TRBV5-1 combines with J gene TRBJ2-3, with D possibly being TRBD2 (6 bases). Germline V CDR1 and CDR2: SGHRS, YFSETQ. Trimming pared 5 bases from V and 13 bases from J, leaving 23 bases between. This CDR3 has 14 amino acids. CDR3 region: CASRKNVAVPEEYF. In nucleotides, the CDR3 is TGCGCCAGCAGGAAGAATGTAGCGGTCCCGGAAGAGTATTTT.

The V gene is TRBV5-5, the J gene TRBJ2-7; TRBD2 aligns across 7 bases. Germline values: CDR1 SGHKS, CDR2 YYEKEE (reference sequence). Unmatched junction bases numbered 9, after V lost 8 bases and J lost 1 base. This CDR3 region has 14 residues. CDR3 region: CASTRLGGSYEQYF. The CDR3 nucleotides are TGTGCCAGTACACGCCTGGGGGGGTCCTACGAGCAGTACTTC.

The V gene is TRBV27, the J gene TRBJ2-7; a weak D match, TRBD1 (6 bases). The ends were cut back, 3 bases at V and 4 bases at J, with 19 bases in the middle. The CDR3 is 16 residues long. Looked up from germline, CDR1 is MNHEY and CDR2 is SMNVEV (reference sequence). The CDR3 is CASSLAPPVDRYEQYF. CDR3 nucleotide sequence: TGTGCCAGCAGTTTGGCCCCCCCAGTAGACAGGTACGAGCAGTACTTC.

The chain has TRBV9 and TRBJ2-3; tentative D call: TRBD2 (5 bases). Germline loops: CDR1 SGDLS, CDR2 YYNGEE. V was clipped by 4 bases and J by 1 base, with 16 bases between them. This CDR3 contains 16 residues. The CDR3 loop reads CASSPHTGVGTDTQYF. CDR3 DNA: TGTGCCAGCAGCCCCCACACCGGGGTCGGCACAGATACGCAGTATTTT.

CDR3 DNA sequence: TGTGCCAGCAGCGGACAGGGGGTCGGAGGCTACACCTTC. Its translation is CASSGQGVGGYTF. The chain links TRBV9 to TRBJ1-2; TRBD1 aligns across 9 bases. This CDR3 has 13 amino acids. Germline trimming cut 3 bases from V and 8 bases from J; bases unmatched to any gene: 5. Germline CDR1 reads SGDLS; CDR2 reads YYNGEE.

Comment on this clone: The CDR3 end shows no conserved phenylalanine or tryptophan, and so a read error is likely. V and J are TRBV4-3 and TRBJ1-2; D uncertain. The V and J ends lost 1 base and 5 bases respectively, with 11 bases between them. The germline V gene encodes CDR1 LGHNA and CDR2 YSLEER. The CDR3 is made up of 14 amino acids. The CDR3 is CASSQGTGVYGYTL. The CDR3 coding sequence is TGCGCCAGCAGCCAAGGTACGGGAGTTTATGGCTACACCCTC.

This chain uses TRBV7-2 with TRBJ1-2, with TRBD1 identical over 12 bases. Germline loops: CDR1 SGHTA, CDR2 FQGNSA. The CDR3 loop spans 14 amino acids. Unmatched junction bases numbered 6, after V lost 6 bases and J lost 7 bases. The CDR3 coding sequence is TGTGCCAGCAGGGGACAGGGGGCGCCGTTTGGCTACACCTTC. This sequence encodes CASRGQGAPFGYTF. Supplemented by reference TRBV7-2 and TRBJ1-2, the full variable domain reads GAGVSQSPSNKVTEKGKDVELRCDPISGHTALYWYRQSLGQGLEFLIYFQGNSAPDKSGLPSDRFSAERTGGSVSTLTIQRTQQEDSAVYLCASRGQGAPFGYTFGSGTRLTVV.

The rearrangement joins TRBV6-1 to TRBJ2-5, with D perhaps matching TRBD1 (5 bases). The CDR3 runs to 15 residues. The V end lost 1 base, the J end lost 5 bases, and 14 bases lay between the germline ends. Germline CDR1 MNHNS, CDR2 SASEGT. CDR3 protein: CASSEVWQGSETQYF. DNA of the CDR3: TGTGCCAGCAGTGAAGTTTGGCAGGGCAGTGAGACCCAGTACTTC.

The chain carries TRBV9 and TRBJ2-5; TRBD1 might be the D (6 bases). Germline CDR1 SGDLS, CDR2 YYNGEE. The CDR3 runs to 15 residues. Deletions cut 2 bases from V and 5 bases from J, with 16 bases between. As DNA, the CDR3 is TGTGCCAGCAGCGTTGGACGGGGACAAAGGGAGACCCAGTACTTC. The encoded protein is CASSVGRGQRETQYF.

This clone is a singleton in its sample. J is TRBJ2-1 and V is TRBV19; D unclear. Per the germline V gene, CDR1 is LNHDA and CDR2 is SQIVND (reference sequence). The V gene lost 0 bases and the J gene lost 7 bases, with 10 bases spanning the gap. The CDR3 has 14 amino acids. The CDR3 region is CASSIDWVANEQFF. The CDR3 DNA reads as TGTGCCAGTAGTATAGATTGGGTAGCAAATGAGCAGTTCTTC.

The rearrangement joins TRBV6-4 to TRBJ2-1, with 9 bases aligning to TRBD2. CDR3 size: 16 residues. Germline loops: CDR1 MRHNA, CDR2 SNTAGT. V was clipped by 3 bases and J by 8 bases; unmatched bases: 11. As DNA, the CDR3 is TGTGCCAGCAGTGAATTGGGCGGGGGGGCCACCCATGAGCAGTTCTTC. This gives the protein CASSELGGGATHEQFF.